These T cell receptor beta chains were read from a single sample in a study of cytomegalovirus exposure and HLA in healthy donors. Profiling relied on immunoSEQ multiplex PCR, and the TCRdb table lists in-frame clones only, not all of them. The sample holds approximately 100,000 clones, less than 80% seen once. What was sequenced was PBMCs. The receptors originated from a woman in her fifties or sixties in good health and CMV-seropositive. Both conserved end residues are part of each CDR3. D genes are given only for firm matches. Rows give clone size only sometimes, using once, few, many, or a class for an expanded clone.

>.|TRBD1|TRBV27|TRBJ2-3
CASSAEPGQVPFREYF
TGTGCCAGCAGTGCCGAACCGGGACAGGTTCCTTTTCGTGAGTATTTT
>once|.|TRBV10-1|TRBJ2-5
CASHPPSRTPPRETQYF
TGCGCCAGCCACCCCCCATCGAGGACACCGCCTCGGGAGACCCAGTACTTC
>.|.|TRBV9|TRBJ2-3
CASTGLPTADTQYF
TGTGCCAGCACCGGACTCCCGACGGCAGATACGCAGTATTTT
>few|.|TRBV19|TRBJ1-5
CASSTDRDSDLSNQPQHF
TGTGCCAGTAGTACTGACAGAGATTCTGACCTTAGCAATCAGCCCCAGCATTTT
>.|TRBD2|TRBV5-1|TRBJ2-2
CASSPTLSGGELFF
TGCGCCAGCAGCCCTACTCTTAGCGGGGGGGAGCTGTTTTTT
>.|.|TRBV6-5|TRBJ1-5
CASSSLGGEPQHF
TGTGCCAGCAGTTCACTAGGAGGGGAGCCCCAGCATTTT
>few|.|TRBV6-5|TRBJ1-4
CASNPFQGNEKLFF
TGTGCCAGCAATCCATTCCAGGGGAATGAAAAACTGTTTTTT
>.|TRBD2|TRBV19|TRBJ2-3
CASSMGRGLAGGPADTQYF
TGTGCCAGTAGTATGGGGAGGGGACTAGCGGGAGGGCCGGCAGATACGCAGTATTTT
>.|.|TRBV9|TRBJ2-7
CASSVLTESYEQYF
TGTGCCAGCAGCGTACTAACAGAATCCTACGAGCAGTACTTC
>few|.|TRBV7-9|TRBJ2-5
CASSLSGRGRETQYF
TGTGCCAGCAGCTTGTCGGGCAGGGGTCGAGAGACCCAGTACTTC
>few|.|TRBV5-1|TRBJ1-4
CASSPAGDSANEKLFF
TGCGCCAGCAGCCCGGCGGGAGACAGTGCAAATGAAAAACTGTTTTTT
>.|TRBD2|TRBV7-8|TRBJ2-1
CASSPGLAGGSYNEQFF
TGTGCCAGCAGCCCGGGACTAGCGGGTGGCTCCTACAATGAGCAGTTCTTC
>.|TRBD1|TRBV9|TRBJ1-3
CASSTSHRGSDTIYF
TGTGCCAGCAGCACCTCGCACAGGGGATCGGACACCATATATTTT
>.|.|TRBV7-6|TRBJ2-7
CASSPLPAGAVHEQYF
TGTGCCAGCAGCCCCCTGCCCGCAGGGGCCGTCCACGAGCAGTACTTC
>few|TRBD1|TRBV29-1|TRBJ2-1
CSVAGTGAYNEQFF
TGCAGCGTAGCCGGGACAGGGGCCTACAATGAGCAGTTCTTC
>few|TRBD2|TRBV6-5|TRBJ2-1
CATLAGGSDEQFF
TGTGCCACCTTAGCGGGGGGGTCGGATGAGCAGTTCTTC
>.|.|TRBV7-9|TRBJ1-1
CASSPGPDSLNTEAFF
TGTGCCAGCAGCCCGGGCCCGGACAGCCTGAACACTGAAGCTTTCTTT
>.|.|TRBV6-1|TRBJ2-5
CASSVKGILETQYF
TGTGCCAGCAGCGTTAAGGGGATATTAGAGACCCAGTACTTC
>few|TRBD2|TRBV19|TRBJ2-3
CASNGGGRAQDTQYF
TGTGCCAGTAATGGTGGCGGGAGGGCCCAGGATACGCAGTATTTT
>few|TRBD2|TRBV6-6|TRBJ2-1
CASSLAGGFNEQFF
TGTGCCAGCTCTTTAGCGGGGGGGTTCAATGAGCAGTTCTTC
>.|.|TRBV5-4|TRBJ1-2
CASSLGTEGSYGYTF
TGTGCCAGCAGCTTGGGGACAGAGGGGTCCTATGGCTACACCTTC
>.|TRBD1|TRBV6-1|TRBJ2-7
CASSPGDRVDEQYF
TGTGCCAGCAGTCCCGGGGACAGGGTCGACGAGCAGTACTTC
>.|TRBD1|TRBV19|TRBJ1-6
CASSIDRGSPLHF
TGTGCCAGTAGTATCGACAGGGGATCACCCCTCCACTTT
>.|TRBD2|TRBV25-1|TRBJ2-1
CASSETSGSRNEQFF
TGTGCCAGCAGCGAGACTAGCGGGAGTAGGAATGAGCAGTTCTTC
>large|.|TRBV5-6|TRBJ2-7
CASSNEGSPYEQYF
TGTGCCAGCAGCAACGAGGGCTCCCCCTACGAGCAGTACTTC
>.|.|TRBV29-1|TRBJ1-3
CSVDPGGDTSGNTIYF
TGCAGCGTTGACCCTGGGGGGGACACGTCTGGAAACACCATATATTTT